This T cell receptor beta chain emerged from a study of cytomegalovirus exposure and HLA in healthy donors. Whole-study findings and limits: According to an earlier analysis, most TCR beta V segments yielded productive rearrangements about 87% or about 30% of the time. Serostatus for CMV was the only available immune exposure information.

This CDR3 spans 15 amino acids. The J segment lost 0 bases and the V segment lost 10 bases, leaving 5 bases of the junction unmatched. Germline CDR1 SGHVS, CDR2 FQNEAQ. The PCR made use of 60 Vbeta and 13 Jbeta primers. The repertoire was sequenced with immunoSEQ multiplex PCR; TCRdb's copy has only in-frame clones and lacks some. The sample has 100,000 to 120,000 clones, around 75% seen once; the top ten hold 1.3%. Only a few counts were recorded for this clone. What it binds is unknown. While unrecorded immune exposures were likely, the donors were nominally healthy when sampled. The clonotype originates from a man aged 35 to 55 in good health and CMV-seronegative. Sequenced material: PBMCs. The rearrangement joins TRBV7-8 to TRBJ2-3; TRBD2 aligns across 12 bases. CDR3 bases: TGTGCCACAGCTAGCGGGAGGGTTAGCACAGATACGCAGTATTTT. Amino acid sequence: CATASGRVSTDTQYF.